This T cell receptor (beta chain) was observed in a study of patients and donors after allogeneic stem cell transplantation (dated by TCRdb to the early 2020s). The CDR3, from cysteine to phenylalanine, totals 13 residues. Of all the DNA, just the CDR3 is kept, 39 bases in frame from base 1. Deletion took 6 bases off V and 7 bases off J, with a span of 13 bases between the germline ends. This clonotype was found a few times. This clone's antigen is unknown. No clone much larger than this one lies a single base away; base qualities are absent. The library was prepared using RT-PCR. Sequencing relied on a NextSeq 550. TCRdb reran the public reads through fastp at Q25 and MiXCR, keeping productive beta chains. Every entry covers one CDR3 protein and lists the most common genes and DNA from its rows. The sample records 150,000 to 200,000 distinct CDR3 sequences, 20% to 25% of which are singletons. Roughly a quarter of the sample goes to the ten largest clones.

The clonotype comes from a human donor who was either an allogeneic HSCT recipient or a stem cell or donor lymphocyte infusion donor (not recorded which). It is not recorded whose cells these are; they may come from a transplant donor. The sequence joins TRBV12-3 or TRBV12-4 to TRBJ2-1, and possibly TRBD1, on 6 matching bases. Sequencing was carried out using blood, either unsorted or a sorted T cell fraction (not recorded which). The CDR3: CASRFTGWNEQFF. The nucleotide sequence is TGTGCCAGCAGGTTTACAGGGTGGAATGAGCAGTTCTTC.